This T cell receptor (beta chain) was found in a study of low-dose radiotherapy and immunotherapy resistance in tumors. Study-wide context: Patients received cyclophosphamide 200 mg/m2 intravenously every two weeks, the day before radiation-immunotherapy.

Primers targeting TRAV and TRBV primed first-strand cDNA, covering alpha and beta chains. The PCR that amplified TCRs ran for around 20 cycles, relying on a constant-region primer and a V-primer adapter. A single record per CDR3 protein comes from TCRdb applying MiXCR to the reads. The data hold over 65,000 distinct CDR3 sequences, with about 18% observed a single time. The CDR3 spans 14 residues. Germline-derived CDR1 and CDR2 are WSHSY and SAAADI. After removal of 7 bases from V and 4 bases from J, the junction contained 8 bases not matched to a gene. The time point is: before trial treatment. In its sample, this clonotype was seen many times.

The sample here was PBMCs, taken before treatment. V is TRBV10-2 and J is TRBJ2-7; 9 bases map to TRBD2. The TCR was taken from a male donor with prostate cancer. For the CDR3, the DNA is TGCGCCAGCATGGAGCGGGGGGTCGGGTACGAGCAGTACTTC. Amino acid sequence: CASMERGVGYEQYF.